Below are 3 T cell receptor beta chains sequenced from a single sample in a study of shared clonotypes between healthy human individuals. The method was immunoSEQ multiplex PCR; TCRdb's version includes in-frame clones alone and lacks a portion of them. The profile shows some 2,100,000 clones, 95% of them singletons. The sequenced sample was naive CD4+ T cells sorted from blood. The subset was: CD45RA+ positively selected. The source is a man aged 18 to 30 in good health.

As regards this clone: The sample carries other DNA sequences with the same CDR3. J is TRBJ2-7 and V is TRBV7-9; D is unclear. Per the germline V gene, CDR1 is SEHNR and CDR2 is FQNEAQ (reference sequence). The CDR3 has 12 amino acids. Between the trimmed V and J ends, which lost 5 bases and 7 bases, there was a span of 12 bases. The CDR3 DNA sequence: TGTGCCAGCAGCCTACCTTTGGGGGAGCAGTACTTC. This codes for CASSLPLGEQYF.

The V and J genes are TRBV7-2 and TRBJ1-1; D remains unclear. Germline V gene sequence: CDR1 SGHTA, CDR2 FQGNSA. Trimming removed 5 bases at V and 2 bases at J, with 6 bases between. The CDR3 is 12 amino acids. In DNA form, the CDR3 reads TGTGCCAGCAGCCCGATAAACACTGAAGCTTTCTTT. This sequence encodes CASSPINTEAFF.

The V call is TRBV5-1, the J call TRBJ1-3, with D perhaps TRBD1 (5 bases). V shed 4 bases and J shed 0 bases, with 14 bases lying between them. The CDR3 length is 16 residues. The V gene's germline CDR1 is SGHRS and CDR2 YFSETQ. CDR3 sequence reads: CASSPWEGHSGNTIYF. CDR3 DNA: TGCGCCAGCAGCCCCTGGGAAGGACACTCTGGAAACACCATATATTTT.